Following are 31 T cell receptor beta chains from one sample sequenced in a study of T cells in Graves' hyperthyroidism and ophthalmopathy. The source material, RNA transcripts, was used to amplify TCR beta CDR3 regions. During a first-round RT-PCR of the TCR CDR3, the HTBI primer set was used. Using its own MiXCR run on the multiplex PCR reads, TCRdb lists one record per CDR3 protein. The profile shows some 700,000 distinct CDR3 sequences, 17% of them singletons. Sequenced input: blood. These receptors originate from a man aged 45 to 65 with Graves' hyperthyroidism.

This clonotype was recorded many times. The CDR3 nucleotides read TGTGCCTGGAGCGGATTGGGGGCCTCCTACAATGAGCAGTTCTTC. It specifies CAWSGLGASYNEQFF. This rearrangement joins TRBV30 to TRBJ2-1, with D possibly being TRBD1 (6 bases). This CDR3 has 15 amino acids. The V end was cut by 3 bases, the J end by 0 bases, with 12 bases between. Germline-derived CDR1 and CDR2 are GTSNPN and SVGIG (reference sequence).

V and J are TRBV7-2 and TRBJ2-7; 7 bases are shared with TRBD2. The CDR3 contains 16 residues. V lost 5 bases and J lost 7; bases outside the gene matches: 17. The germline V gene has CDR1 SGHTA and CDR2 FQGNSA. CDR3 loop: CASSLTLRGRAGEQYF. The CDR3 DNA reads TGTGCCAGCAGCCTCACCCTTAGAGGGAGGGCCGGTGAGCAGTACTTC.

The table lists this clonotype with a few counts. The CDR3 sequence is CAWSTYTEAFF. CDR3 bases: TGTGCCTGGAGTACCTACACTGAAGCTTTCTTT. The rearrangement uses TRBV30 and TRBJ1-1; unclear D gene. This CDR3 contains 11 residues. V was cut by 2 bases and J by 3 bases, with 4 bases left in between. The germline V gene encodes CDR1 GTSNPN and CDR2 SVGIG (reference sequence). The full variable domain, with the rest looked up from reference TRBV30 and TRBJ1-1, is SQTIHQWPATLVQPVGSPLSLECTVEGTSNPNLYWYRQAAGRGLQLLFYSVGIGQISSEVPQNLSASRPQDRQFILSSKKLLLSDSGFYLCAWSTYTEAFFGQGTRLTVV.

Many counts were recorded for this clonotype. This chain links TRBV11-2 with TRBJ2-2; D possibly corresponds to TRBD2 (5 bases). V gave up 4 bases and J gave up 7 bases, with 16 bases separating them. The CDR3 covers 15 residues. The germline V gene encodes CDR1 SGHAT and CDR2 FQNNGV. CDR3 loop: CASSSPRTGIGELFF. The CDR3 DNA follows: TGTGCCAGCAGCTCGCCCCGGACGGGGATCGGGGAGCTGTTTTTT.

This clonotype appeared many times. V is TRBV11-2 and J is TRBJ2-1, with TRBD2 matching 10 bases. The CDR3 sequence is 16 residues long. The J segment lost 10 bases and the V segment lost 5 bases, leaving 14 bases of the junction unmatched. In germline, CDR1 is SGHAT, CDR2 FQNNGV. The CDR3 DNA is TGTGCCAGCAGCGCTACCTGGTCTAGCGGGAGTCACGAGCAGTTCTTC. It encodes CASSATWSSGSHEQFF.

This clonotype was observed many times. V is TRBV28 and J is TRBJ1-2; 12 nucleotides match TRBD1. Germline V lookup: CDR1 MDHEN, CDR2 SYDVKM. J was trimmed by 8 bases and V by 3 bases; bases with no gene match: 4. This CDR3 has 14 residues. The CDR3 sequence: CASSFWDRGLGYTF. The CDR3 DNA reads as TGTGCCAGCAGTTTCTGGGACAGGGGGCTAGGCTACACCTTC.

The rearrangement links TRBV12-3 or TRBV12-4 to TRBJ2-5; a possible D gene is TRBD1 (6 bases). V dropped 3 bases and J dropped 0 bases, with 11 bases sitting between them. This CDR3 contains 15 residues. The DNA of the CDR3 is TGTGCCAGCAGTTTGCAGGGGCCGCACCAAGAGACCCAGTACTTC. Protein: CASSLQGPHQETQYF.

A few counts support this clonotype. The chain uses TRBV3-1 and TRBJ1-6, with D maybe TRBD1 (6 bases). Trimming stripped 2 bases from V and 9 bases from J, with 11 bases between. CDR1 is LGHDT, CDR2 YNNKEL, per germline (reference sequence). The CDR3 has 14 residues. CDR3 sequence (DNA): TGTGCCAGCAGCCAACAGGGGTGGGTTTCACCCCTCCACTTT. Translated, it gives CASSQQGWVSPLHF. The full variable domain, rest sourced from reference TRBV3-1 and TRBJ1-6, is DTAVSQTPKYLVTQMGNDKSIKCEQNLGHDTMYWYKQDSKKFLKIMFSYNNKELIINETVPNRFSPKSPDKAHLNLHINSLELGDSAVYFCASSQQGWVSPLHFGNGTRLTVT.

The genes are TRBV19 and TRBJ2-6; D possibly corresponds to TRBD1 (7 bases). The V end lost 8 bases, the J end lost 4 bases, and 18 bases lay between the germline ends. Germline-derived CDR1 and CDR2 are LNHDA and SQIVND (reference sequence). The CDR3 has 16 residues. The CDR3 reads CASSQGTSVGANVLTF. The DNA for the CDR3 is TGTGCCAGTTCACAGGGGACTTCTGTAGGGGCCAACGTCCTGACTTTC.

This sequence joins TRBV20-1 and TRBJ2-7, with 7 bases matching TRBD2. The germline V gene has CDR1 DFQATT and CDR2 SNEGSKA (reference sequence). After removal of 6 bases from V and 4 bases from J, the junction contained 12 bases not matched to a gene. This CDR3 is 14 amino acids long. The CDR3 bases are TGCAGTGCCCAAGTGGGCGGGAGCACTTACGAGCAGTACTTC. Translating gives CSAQVGGSTYEQYF.

At least ten counts were recorded for this clonotype. The chain joins TRBV11-2 to TRBJ2-2; 8 positions agree with TRBD2. The CDR3 covers 16 residues. Germline V gene lookup returns CDR1 SGHAT and CDR2 FQNNGV. Trimming took 3 bases from V and 6 from J; bases not matched to a gene: 9. The DNA of the CDR3 is TGTGCCAGCAGCTTCTCCCGAGCGGGAGAGTCCGGGGAGCTGTTTTTT. Translated, it gives CASSFSRAGESGELFF. Drawing the rest from reference TRBV11-2 and TRBJ2-2, the complete variable domain is EAGVAQSPRYKIIEKRQSVAFWCNPISGHATLYWYQQILGQGPKLLIQFQNNGVVDDSQLPKDRFSAERLKGVDSTLKIQPAKLEDSAVYLCASSFSRAGESGELFFGEGSRLTVL.

The CDR3 loop is CASSQVPPGMRNEQYF. The CDR3 DNA is TGCGCCAGCAGCCAAGTCCCACCTGGGATGAGGAACGAGCAGTACTTC. The rearrangement joins TRBV4-1 to TRBJ2-7; unclear D gene. V lost 1 base and J 5 bases, leaving 18 bases between the germline ends. From germline, CDR1 is MGHRA and CDR2 YSYEKL. This CDR3 is 16 amino acids long.

There are a few counts of this clonotype. The J gene is TRBJ1-4, the V gene TRBV10-3; D remains unclear. The CDR3 spans 15 residues. V was pared by 0 bases and J by 3 bases, with 8 bases between. Germline CDR1 is ENHRY and CDR2 is SYGVKD. The CDR3 loop reads CAISESWAANEKLFF. Here the CDR3 DNA reads TGTGCCATCAGTGAGTCGTGGGCTGCTAATGAAAAACTGTTTTTT.

This clonotype has just a few counts. The J gene is TRBJ2-4, the V gene TRBV19; TRBD1 might be the D (6 bases). Trimming cost V 5 bases and J 3 bases, with 17 bases left between them. There are 16 residues in the CDR3. Germline CDR1 and CDR2: LNHDA and SQIVND (reference sequence). CDR3 DNA sequence: TGTGCCAGTAGTTCCTTAGGGGGTCTAGGCAAAAACATTCAGTACTTC. Translation: CASSSLGGLGKNIQYF.

The table lists this clonotype with many counts. The CDR3 region has the DNA TGTGCCAGCACCAATCCGACTCCCGCCGACTCTGGAAACACCATATATTTT. Its translation: CASTNPTPADSGNTIYF. The chain couples TRBV12-3 or TRBV12-4 to TRBJ1-3; D is unresolved. Between the trimmed V and J ends, which lost 7 bases and 0 bases, there was a span of 19 bases. The CDR3 length is 17 residues.

This sequence joins TRBV20-1 and TRBJ1-5; no clear D. CDR3 length equals 12 residues. Germline V gene data show CDR1 as DFQATT and CDR2 as SNEGSKA (reference sequence). V shed 5 bases and J shed 2 bases, with 7 bases lying between them. CDR3 region: CSAQDRNQPQHF. The CDR3 DNA reads TGCAGTGCTCAAGACCGCAATCAGCCCCAGCATTTT.

This clonotype has a handful of counts. The chain employs TRBV18 and TRBJ1-1; no clear D gene. The germline CDR1 and CDR2 sequences are KGHSH and LQKENI. Trimming removed 6 bases from V and 2 bases from J, with 13 bases in between. This CDR3 spans 14 amino acids. As DNA, the CDR3 is TGTGCCAGCTCCAGGATAGGAGTTAACACTGAAGCTTTCTTT. This translates into CASSRIGVNTEAFF. Based on the CDR3 plus reference TRBV18 and TRBJ1-1, the full variable domain is NAGVMQNPRHLVRRRGQEARLRCSPMKGHSHVYWYRQLPEEGLKFMVYLQKENIIDESGMPKERFSAEFPKEGPSILRIQQVVRGDSAAYFCASSRIGVNTEAFFGQGTRLTVV.

The chain has TRBV7-9 and TRBJ1-1, with unresolved D. The CDR3 runs 14 residues. Trimming removed 5 bases from V and 7 bases from J, with 17 bases in between. The germline CDR1 and CDR2 sequences are SEHNR and FQNEAQ (reference sequence). The CDR3, as DNA: TGTGCCAGCAGCCCCATGAGTGCCTCCGGTGAAGCTTTCTTT. This encodes CASSPMSASGEAFF. The whole variable domain, remainder taken from reference TRBV7-9 and TRBJ1-1, is DTGVSQNPRHKITKRGQNVTFRCDPISEHNRLYWYRQTLGQGPEFLTYFQNEAQLEKSRLLSDRFSAERPKGSFSTLEIQRTEQGDSAMYLCASSPMSASGEAFFGQGTRLTVV.

This clonotype has just a few counts. V is TRBV4-3 and J is TRBJ2-7; D possibly corresponds to TRBD2 (5 bases). The CDR3 runs to 15 residues. V lost 1 base to trimming and J lost 3 bases, with 13 bases between them. In germline, CDR1 is LGHNA, CDR2 YSLEER. In nucleotides, the CDR3 is TGCGCCAGCAGCCAAGTAACGGGGATTCTCTACGAGCAGTACTTC. This encodes CASSQVTGILYEQYF.

This clonotype was picked up many times. This chain links TRBV28 with TRBJ2-6; 8 positions agree with TRBD1. The CDR3 length is 17 residues. Germline trimming cut 5 bases from V and 4 bases from J; bases unmatched to any gene: 10. Germline CDR1 is MDHEN and CDR2 is SYDVKM. The CDR3 bases are TGTGCCAGCAGTCCCCGACAGGGGCGGGCCGGGGCCAACGTCCTGACTTTC. The encoded protein is CASSPRQGRAGANVLTF.

The chain combines TRBV20-1 with TRBJ2-5, with TRBD2 matching over 16 bases. The V gene's germline CDR1 is DFQATT and CDR2 SNEGSKA (reference sequence). This CDR3 contains 19 residues. V lost 3 bases, J lost 0 bases, and 10 bases stayed unmatched. CDR3 nucleotide sequence: TGCAGTGCTAGGGCTCCCCCGGGACTAGCGGGAGGGTACCAAGAGACCCAGTACTTC. Amino acid sequence: CSARAPPGLAGGYQETQYF.

J is TRBJ2-7 and V is TRBV6-5; TRBD2 is a possible D gene (5 bases). The germline CDR1 and CDR2 sequences are MNHEY and SVGAGI. The germline V and J ends were trimmed by 0 bases and 6 bases, with 12 bases remaining between them. This CDR3 contains 14 residues. The CDR3 spells CASSYSPGEPEQYF. CDR3 coding DNA: TGTGCCAGCAGTTACTCGCCCGGGGAGCCCGAGCAGTACTTC.

The chain links TRBV7-4 to TRBJ2-7; D may correspond to TRBD1 or TRBD2 (6 bases each). V lost 5 bases and J 0 bases, leaving 17 bases between the germline ends. The CDR3 spans 16 residues. Germline-derived CDR1 and CDR2 are SGHVT and SQSDAQ. Written as DNA, the CDR3 is TGTGCCAGCAGCGCCCGTCAGGGGACTTACTCCTACGAGCAGTACTTC. As protein: CASSARQGTYSYEQYF.

This clonotype was seen many times. The chain links TRBV12-3 or TRBV12-4 to TRBJ1-1; 10 nucleotides match TRBD1. The CDR3 runs 14 residues. V dropped 7 bases and J dropped 3; count of bases not matched to a gene: 5. CDR3 protein: CASKPTGGDTEAFF. CDR3 sequence (DNA): TGTGCCAGCAAGCCGACAGGGGGCGACACTGAAGCTTTCTTT.

This clonotype was detected ten times or more. The chain is built from TRBV7-2 and TRBJ2-3; D ambiguous. CDR1 SGHTA and CDR2 FQGNSA come from the germline V gene. Trimming took 3 bases from V and 0 from J, leaving 10 bases between them. The CDR3 is made up of 15 amino acids. The CDR3 bases are TGTGCCAGCAGCTTGGTTCAGCTTAGCACAGATACGCAGTATTTT. The encoded protein is CASSLVQLSTDTQYF. The full variable domain, with the rest looked up from reference TRBV7-2 and TRBJ2-3, is GAGVSQSPSNKVTEKGKDVELRCDPISGHTALYWYRQSLGQGLEFLIYFQGNSAPDKSGLPSDRFSAERTGGSVSTLTIQRTQQEDSAVYLCASSLVQLSTDTQYFGPGTRLTVL.

This chain uses TRBV18 with TRBJ2-1; no clear D. Per the germline V gene, CDR1 is KGHSH and CDR2 is LQKENI. This CDR3 has 15 residues. V lost 0 bases to trimming and J lost 9 bases, with 15 bases between them. The CDR3 nucleotides are TGTGCCAGCTCACCACCGAACTCAGCAGATAGTGAGCAGTTCTTC. Its protein product is CASSPPNSADSEQFF.

This clonotype was picked up many times. V and J are TRBV12-3 or TRBV12-4 and TRBJ1-4; D is undetermined. The CDR3 loop spans 16 amino acids. The ends were cut back, 3 bases at V and 0 bases at J, with 11 bases in the middle. Here the CDR3 reads CASSLDRTTTNEKLFF. The CDR3 coding sequence is TGTGCCAGCAGTTTGGATAGGACTACAACTAATGAAAAACTGTTTTTT.

CDR3 region: CASLSWPLTEAFF. The CDR3 DNA follows: TGTGCCAGCCTCTCGTGGCCTCTCACTGAAGCTTTCTTT. The V gene is TRBV6-2 or TRBV6-3, the J gene TRBJ1-1; D ambiguous. The germline gives CDR1 MNHEY, CDR2 SVGEGT. The length of the CDR3 is 13 residues. Trimming cost V 8 bases and J 4 bases, with 14 bases left between them.

This chain links TRBV6-5 with TRBJ2-2; 7 bases are a match to TRBD1. This CDR3 is built from 15 residues. The ends lost 4 bases at V and 7 bases at J; junction bases unmatched: 9. The germline V gene encodes CDR1 MNHEY and CDR2 SVGAGI. This CDR3 is CASSSQTGKGGELFF. The CDR3 nucleotides are TGTGCCAGCAGTTCCCAGACAGGGAAGGGCGGGGAGCTGTTTTTT.

The chain combines TRBV7-9 with TRBJ2-3, with TRBD2 matching 9 bases. This CDR3 is 20 amino acids long. J was trimmed by 2 bases and V by 1 base; bases with no gene match: 16. The germline gives CDR1 SEHNR, CDR2 FQNEAQ (reference sequence). This CDR3 is CASSLGRLAVSGGTTDTQYF. DNA for the CDR3: TGTGCCAGCAGCTTAGGAAGACTAGCGGTTAGCGGAGGGACCACAGATACGCAGTATTTT.

A few counts support this clonotype. This may be a read error, as it is one base from a much larger clone. The chain has TRBV28 and TRBJ1-2; 10 nucleotides line up with TRBD1. Losses at the gene ends were 7 bases for V and 4 bases for J; bases not matched to a gene: 9. There are 15 residues in the CDR3. Germline assignment: CDR1 MDHEN and CDR2 SYDVKM. CDR3 nucleotides: TGTGCCAGCAAACAATCCGGGACAGGGGTCTATGGCTACACCTTC. Translated: CASKQSGTGVYGYTF.